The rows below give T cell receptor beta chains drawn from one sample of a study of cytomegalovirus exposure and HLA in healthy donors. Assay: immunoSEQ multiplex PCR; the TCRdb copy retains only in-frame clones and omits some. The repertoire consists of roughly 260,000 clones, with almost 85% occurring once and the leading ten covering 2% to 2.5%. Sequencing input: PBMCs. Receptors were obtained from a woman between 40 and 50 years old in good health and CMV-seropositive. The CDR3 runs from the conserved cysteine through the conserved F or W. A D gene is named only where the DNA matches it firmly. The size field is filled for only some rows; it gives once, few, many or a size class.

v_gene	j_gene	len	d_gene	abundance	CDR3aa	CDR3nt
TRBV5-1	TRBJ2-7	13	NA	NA	CASRAGDFYEQYF	TGCGCCAGCAGGGCGGGTGACTTCTACGAGCAGTACTTC
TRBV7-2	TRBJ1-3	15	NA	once	CASSPQAYSGNTIYF	TGTGCCAGCAGCCCCCAGGCCTACTCTGGAAACACCATATATTTT
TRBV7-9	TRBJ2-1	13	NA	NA	CASSPGSSNEQFF	TGTGCCAGCAGCCCAGGGTCGTCTAATGAGCAGTTCTTC
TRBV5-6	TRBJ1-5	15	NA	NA	CASSLGLVSNQPQHF	TGTGCCAGCAGCTTGGGTCTAGTTAGCAATCAGCCCCAGCATTTT
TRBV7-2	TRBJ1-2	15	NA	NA	CASSLENRGGYGYTF	TGTGCCAGCAGCTTAGAAAACCGGGGGGGCTATGGCTACACCTTC
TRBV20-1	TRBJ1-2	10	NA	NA	CSAPKYGYTF	TGCAGTGCCCCCAAATATGGCTACACCTTC
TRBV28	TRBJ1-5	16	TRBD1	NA	CASSFHTPGGHQPQHF	TGTGCCAGCAGTTTCCACACCCCAGGGGGCCATCAGCCCCAGCATTTT
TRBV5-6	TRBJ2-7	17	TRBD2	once	CASSRGASGTFTYEQYF	TGTGCCAGCAGCCGGGGGGCTAGCGGGACCTTCACCTACGAGCAGTACTTC
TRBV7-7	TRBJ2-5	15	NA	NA	CASSLVGGEGETQYF	TGTGCCAGCAGCTTAGTTGGGGGCGAGGGAGAGACCCAGTACTTC
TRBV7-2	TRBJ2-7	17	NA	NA	CASSLAWGSGSSYEQYF	TGTGCCAGCAGCTTAGCGTGGGGCTCCGGAAGCTCCTACGAGCAGTACTTC
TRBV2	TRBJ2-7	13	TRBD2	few	CASSSAGVGEQYF	TGTGCCAGCAGTTCAGCGGGAGTGGGGGAGCAGTACTTC
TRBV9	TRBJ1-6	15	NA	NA	CASSVELQDNSPLHF	TGTGCCAGCAGCGTAGAACTTCAAGATAATTCACCCCTCCACTTT
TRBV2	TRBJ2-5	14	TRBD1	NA	CASSRTGGRETQYF	TGTGCCAGCAGTCGTACAGGGGGCAGAGAGACCCAGTACTTC
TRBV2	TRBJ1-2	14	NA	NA	CASSPPDRLYGYTF	TGTGCCAGCAGCCCGCCAGACAGACTCTATGGCTACACCTTC
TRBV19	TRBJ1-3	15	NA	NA	CASNSGTLSGNTIYF	TGTGCCAGTAACTCCGGGACACTCTCTGGAAACACCATATATTTT
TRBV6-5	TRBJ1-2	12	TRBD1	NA	CASTSTGVGYTF	TGTGCCAGCACCAGTACAGGGGTTGGCTACACCTTC
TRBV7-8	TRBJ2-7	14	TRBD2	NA	CASSLVASGYEQYF	TGTGCCAGCAGCTTAGTTGCTAGCGGCTACGAGCAGTACTTC
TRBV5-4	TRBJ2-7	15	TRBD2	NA	CASSSSGTSGYEQYF	TGTGCCAGCAGCTCATCCGGGACTAGCGGATACGAGCAGTACTTC
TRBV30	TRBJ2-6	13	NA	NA	CAAQESRANVLTF	TGTGCCGCACAGGAGTCGAGGGCCAACGTCCTGACTTTC
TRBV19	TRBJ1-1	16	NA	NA	CASSITPPRGGTEAFF	TGTGCCAGTAGTATCACCCCGCCGCGCGGGGGCACTGAAGCTTTCTTT
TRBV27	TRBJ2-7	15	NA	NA	CASSLGGGNRYEQYF	TGTGCCAGCAGTTTAGGTGGCGGGAATCGGTACGAGCAGTACTTC
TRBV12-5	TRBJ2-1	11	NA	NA	CASGLSREQFF	TGTGCTAGTGGTTTGAGCCGTGAGCAGTTCTTC
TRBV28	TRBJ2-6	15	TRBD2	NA	CASSRGGAGANGLTF	TGTGCCAGCAGTCGGGGGGGCGCTGGGGCCAACGGCCTGACTTTC
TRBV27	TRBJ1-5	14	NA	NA	CASSLNRLGQPQHF	TGTGCCAGCAGTTTAAACAGATTGGGTCAGCCCCAGCATTTT
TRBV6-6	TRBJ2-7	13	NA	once	CASSPGQLYEQYF	TGTGCCAGCAGCCCCGGACAGCTATACGAGCAGTACTTC
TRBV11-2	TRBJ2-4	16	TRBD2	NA	CASSLDHPSGKNSQYF	TGTGCCAGCAGCTTAGATCATCCTAGCGGAAAAAACAGTCAGTACTTC
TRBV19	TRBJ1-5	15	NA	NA	CASSMGRVGNQPQHF	TGTGCCAGTAGTATGGGGAGGGTCGGCAATCAGCCCCAGCATTTT
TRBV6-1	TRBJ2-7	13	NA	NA	CASSEPNPYEQYF	TGTGCCAGCAGTGAGCCTAACCCCTACGAGCAGTACTTC
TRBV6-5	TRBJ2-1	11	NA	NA	CATGVADEEFF	TGTGCCACAGGAGTAGCGGATGAGGAGTTCTTC
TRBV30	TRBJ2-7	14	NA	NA	CAWTQQAGAYEQYF	TGTGCCTGGACCCAACAAGCAGGGGCGTACGAGCAGTACTTC
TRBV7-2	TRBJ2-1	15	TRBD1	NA	CASSYDRGRYNEQFF	TGTGCCAGCAGCTACGACAGGGGGAGGTACAATGAGCAGTTCTTC
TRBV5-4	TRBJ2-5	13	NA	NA	CASSLPEGETQYF	TGTGCCAGCAGCTTGCCGGAGGGAGAGACCCAGTACTTC
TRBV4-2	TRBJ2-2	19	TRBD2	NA	CASSQDEGAGVWNTGELFF	TGTGCCAGCAGCCAAGATGAGGGAGCGGGAGTGTGGAACACCGGGGAGCTGTTTTTT
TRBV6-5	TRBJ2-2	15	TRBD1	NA	CASSRGQGRTGELFF	TGTGCCAGCAGTCGGGGACAGGGGCGTACCGGGGAGCTGTTTTTT
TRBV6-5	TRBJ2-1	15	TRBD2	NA	CASESGSGSYNEQFF	TGTGCCAGCGAGAGCGGGAGTGGCTCCTACAATGAGCAGTTCTTC
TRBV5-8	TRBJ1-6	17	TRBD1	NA	CASSGLTGTGYNSPLHF	TGTGCCAGCAGCGGCTTAACCGGGACAGGGTATAATTCACCCCTCCACTTT
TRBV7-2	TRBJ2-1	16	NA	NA	CASSTSRLAEGGEQFF	TGTGCCAGCAGCACTTCCCGCCTAGCGGAGGGGGGGGAGCAGTTCTTC
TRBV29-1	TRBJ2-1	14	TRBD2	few	CSVPGTSGINEQFF	TGCAGCGTTCCCGGGACTAGCGGAATTAATGAGCAGTTCTTC
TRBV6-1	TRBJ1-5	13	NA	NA	CASSTAGNQPQHF	TGTGCCAGCAGCACGGCGGGCAATCAGCCCCAGCATTTT
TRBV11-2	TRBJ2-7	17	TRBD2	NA	CASSQSRAQAGGYEQYF	TGTGCCAGCAGCCAATCCAGGGCGCAAGCGGGAGGCTACGAGCAGTACTTC
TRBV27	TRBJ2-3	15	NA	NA	CATSGYQRRADTQYF	TGTGCCACTTCCGGCTACCAGCGGAGAGCAGATACGCAGTATTTT
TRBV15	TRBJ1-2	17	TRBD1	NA	CATSRDEGRGTFRGYTF	TGTGCCACCAGCAGAGATGAGGGCAGGGGGACCTTCAGGGGCTACACCTTC
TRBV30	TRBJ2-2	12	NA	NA	CAWSTSVGELFF	TGTGCCTGGAGTACTAGTGTCGGGGAGCTGTTTTTT
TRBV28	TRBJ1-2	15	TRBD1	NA	CASSEDRKYLGGYTF	TGTGCCAGCAGTGAGGACAGGAAATACCTGGGGGGCTACACCTTC
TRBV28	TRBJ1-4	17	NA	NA	CASSLPRTVLPNEKLFF	TGTGCCAGCAGTTTGCCTCGGACAGTTCTCCCTAATGAAAAACTGTTTTTT
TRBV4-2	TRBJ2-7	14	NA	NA	CASSQEWLAYEQYF	TGTGCCAGCAGCCAAGAATGGCTAGCTTACGAGCAGTACTTC
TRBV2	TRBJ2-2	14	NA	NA	CASSTTSWPGELFF	TGTGCCAGCAGTACGACTAGTTGGCCCGGGGAGCTGTTTTTT
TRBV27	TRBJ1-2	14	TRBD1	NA	CASRLAGTASGYTF	TGTGCCAGCAGGTTAGCCGGGACAGCCAGTGGCTACACCTTC
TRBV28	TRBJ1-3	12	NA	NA	CASSLGGNTIYF	TGTGCCAGCAGTCTTGGCGGAAACACCATATATTTT
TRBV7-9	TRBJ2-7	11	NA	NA	CASSLNRDKYF	TGTGCCAGCAGCTTAAACAGGGACAAGTACTTC
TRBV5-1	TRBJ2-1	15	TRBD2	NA	CASSIGTSGVNEQFF	TGCGCCAGCAGCATCGGGACTAGCGGGGTCAATGAGCAGTTCTTC